These 18 T cell receptor beta chains were all obtained from the same sample, sequenced in a study of response to subunit inactivated influenza vaccine (dated by TCRdb to between 2017 and 2018). Library generation was performed with RT-PCR. Data came from an Illumina HiSeq 2500. The public sequencing data were trimmed at Q25 with fastp and processed into clonotypes with MiXCR by TCRdb, which kept only in-frame beta chains. One record per CDR3 amino acid sequence lists the most common genes and DNA. A total of 500,000 to 600,000 distinct CDR3 sequences appear in this sample, more than 15% of them only once. Around 3% of the sample lies in the top ten. The sequencing used CD4+ T cells sorted from PBMCs, collected roughly 24 months after vaccination. These receptor sequences come from a man between 50 and 69 years old who received an inactivated influenza vaccine. Donor details come from another sample of the same person, matched by shared clones.

Ten or more counts support this clonotype. This sequence joins TRBV12-5 and TRBJ2-2, with D possibly TRBD2 on 6 matching bases. CDR1 is LGHNT and CDR2 is FRNRAP in the germline V gene. The ends were cut back, 2 bases at V and 2 bases at J, with 9 bases in the middle. The CDR3 runs to 15 residues. The CDR3 DNA reads as TGTGCTAGTGGTTTGTCGGCGGGAAACACCGGGGAGCTGTTTTTT. Translating it yields CASGLSAGNTGELFF.

This clonotype was observed a few times. J is TRBJ2-3 and V is TRBV6-2 or TRBV6-3, with 11 bases lining up with TRBD2. The CDR3 contains 15 residues. Germline V lookup: CDR1 MNHEY, CDR2 SVGEGT. With 5 bases clipped from V and 5 bases from J, the junction kept 6 bases outside the gene matches. CDR3 protein: CASSRSGTSGDTQYF. In DNA, the CDR3 is TGTGCCAGCAGTCGATCTGGGACTAGCGGAGATACGCAGTATTTT.

This clonotype was seen ten or more times. The gene calls are TRBV5-6 and TRBJ1-1; D unclear. Trimming took off 1 base at V and 4 bases at J, with 11 bases between the two ends. The CDR3 is made up of 14 amino acids. Germline lookup yields CDR1 SGHDT and CDR2 YYEEEE. DNA of the CDR3: TGTGCCAGCAGCTTGTTTCGGGGAGTCACTGAAGCTTTCTTT. Amino acids: CASSLFRGVTEAFF.

V is TRBV19 and J is TRBJ2-1; no clear D gene. The germline gives CDR1 LNHDA, CDR2 SQIVND (reference sequence). This CDR3 is 12 amino acids long. Trimming took off 4 bases at V and 7 bases at J, with 8 bases between the two ends. CDR3 loop: CASSTFGNEQFF. CDR3 nucleotides: TGTGCCAGTAGTACCTTCGGGAATGAGCAGTTCTTC.

This clonotype was detected a few times. V and J are TRBV20-1 and TRBJ2-3; possible D gene TRBD2, 5 bases. The germline V gene encodes CDR1 DFQATT and CDR2 SNEGSKA (reference sequence). V gave up 1 base and J gave up 0 bases, with 11 bases separating them. CDR3 length: 15 residues. The CDR3 DNA reads as TGCAGTGCTAGAGCACCCAGCGGTAGCACAGATACGCAGTATTTT. This sequence encodes CSARAPSGSTDTQYF.

The chain carries TRBV4-2 and TRBJ2-1; D gene ambiguous. Germline-derived CDR1 and CDR2 are LGHNA and YNFKEQ. CDR3 length: 16 amino acids. With 4 bases removed from V and 4 bases from J, the gap between germline ends came to 17 bases. CDR3 in DNA: TGTGCCAGCAGCCCGAGGATCACCGCACCTTACAATGAGCAGTTCTTC. Its translation is CASSPRITAPYNEQFF.

This clonotype has more than one count but fewer than ten. The chain uses TRBV5-1 and TRBJ2-7, with 7 bases lining up with TRBD1. V was clipped by 3 bases and J by 1 base; unmatched bases: 7. Germline CDR1 is SGHRS and CDR2 is YFSETQ. This CDR3 comprises 15 residues. In nucleotides, the CDR3 is TGCGCCAGCAGCTCCGACCGACAGGGTTCCTACGAGCAGTACTTC. Residues: CASSSDRQGSYEQYF.

This sequence joins TRBV29-1 and TRBJ2-1; 7 bases match TRBD1. Trimming removed 8 bases from V and 6 bases from J; junction bases left unmatched: 13. Germline V CDR1 and CDR2: SQVTM, ANQGSEA. This CDR3 region has 14 residues. The CDR3 here is CSTKTGPLVNEQFF. The CDR3 bases are TGCAGCACAAAGACAGGGCCGCTAGTCAATGAGCAGTTCTTC.

J is TRBJ1-1 and V is TRBV4-1, with a tentative D call TRBD1 (5 bases). The CDR3 runs 14 residues. Looked up from germline, CDR1 is MGHRA and CDR2 is YSYEKL. V was shortened by 1 base and J by 4 bases, with 10 bases between the two germline ends. CDR3 DNA: TGCGCCAGCAGCCAAGGGGTCGGGACCACTGAAGCTTTCTTT. Residues: CASSQGVGTTEAFF.

Many counts were recorded for this clonotype. J is TRBJ2-1 and V is TRBV12-3 or TRBV12-4; TRBD2 agrees at 8 bases. This CDR3 spans 15 amino acids. The V gene end was trimmed by 7 bases and the J gene end by 0 bases; junction bases not matched to a gene: 5. The CDR3 DNA is TGTGCCAGCAACCGGGGGGGCAGCTCCTACAATGAGCAGTTCTTC. It specifies CASNRGGSSYNEQFF.

The chain employs TRBV10-3 and TRBJ1-1; no definite D call. The CDR3 runs 13 residues. Trimming removed 2 bases at V and 1 base at J, with 5 bases between. Germline CDR1 reads ENHRY; CDR2 reads SYGVKD. In DNA form, the CDR3 reads TGTGCCATCAGTGAGGCAGGGAACACTGAAGCTTTCTTT. As protein: CAISEAGNTEAFF.

The table lists this clonotype with many counts. V and J are TRBV27 and TRBJ2-1; 9 nucleotides agree with TRBD1. Trimming cost V 5 bases and J 0 bases; bases outside gene matches: 14. The CDR3 spans 19 residues. The germline gives CDR1 MNHEY, CDR2 SMNVEV (reference sequence). CDR3 in amino acids: CASSPGQGLPRSSYNEQFF. CDR3 coding DNA: TGTGCCAGCAGTCCCGGACAGGGGCTTCCTAGGAGCTCCTACAATGAGCAGTTCTTC.

The table lists this clonotype with a few counts. The genes are TRBV20-1 and TRBJ2-1; D remains ambiguous. Germline CDR1 and CDR2: DFQATT and SNEGSKA (reference sequence). The ends were cut back, 2 bases at V and 3 bases at J, with 8 bases in the middle. The CDR3 loop spans 13 amino acids. The CDR3 protein is CSARPRSYNEQFF. The CDR3 DNA reads as TGCAGTGCTAGACCGCGGAGCTACAATGAGCAGTTCTTC.

This clonotype was found a few times. The chain joins TRBV27 to TRBJ2-2; tentatively, D is TRBD1 (6 bases). The V gene lost 6 bases and the J gene lost 0 bases, with 11 bases spanning the gap. Germline CDR1 reads MNHEY; CDR2 reads SMNVEV (reference sequence). This CDR3 spans 15 amino acids. The CDR3 region has the DNA TGTGCCAGCAGCCCCAGGGGATCGAACACCGGGGAGCTGTTTTTT. Residues: CASSPRGSNTGELFF.

This clonotype was seen a few times. The V and J genes are TRBV12-3 or TRBV12-4 and TRBJ1-4; D uncertain. V dropped 4 bases and J dropped 7 bases, with 25 bases sitting between them. This CDR3 contains 18 residues. The CDR3 spells CASSSQIGRQGRFEKLFF. CDR3 in DNA: TGTGCCAGCAGTTCCCAAATCGGGCGACAAGGGCGTTTTGAAAAACTGTTTTTT.

The chain is built from TRBV15 and TRBJ2-2; unclear D gene. Trimming shortened V by 1 base and J by 8 bases, and 11 bases separated the two germline ends. CDR1 and CDR2 (germline): LNHNV, YYDKDF (reference sequence). This CDR3 has 14 amino acids. The CDR3 DNA reads TGTGCCACCAGCAGAGTTACCGAATCGGGGGAGCTGTTTTTT. Translated, it gives CATSRVTESGELFF.

This clonotype appeared a few times. V usage is TRBV14 and J usage is TRBJ2-1; 7 nucleotides align to TRBD2. V lost 0 bases, J lost 9 bases, and 17 bases stayed unmatched. The CDR3 is made up of 18 amino acids. The germline V gene encodes CDR1 SGHDN and CDR2 FVKESK. The CDR3 region is CASSQDYLPGRPLAEQFF. The DNA for the CDR3 is TGTGCCAGCAGCCAAGATTATTTGCCCGGGAGGCCCCTGGCTGAGCAGTTCTTC.

This clonotype has a count of ten or more. This chain links TRBV15 with TRBJ1-3; the D is unclear. CDR3 length: 17 amino acids. V was clipped by 4 bases and J by 1 base, with 17 bases between them. CDR1 and CDR2 (germline): LNHNV, YYDKDF (reference sequence). CDR3 sequence: CATSKDSGLPSGNTIYF. In DNA form, the CDR3 reads TGTGCCACCAGCAAAGATTCGGGGTTACCTTCTGGAAACACCATATATTTT. The whole variable domain, filled in from reference TRBV15 and TRBJ1-3, reads DAMVIQNPRYQVTQFGKPVTLSCSQTLNHNVMYWYQQKSSQAPKLLFHYYDKDFNNEADTPDNFQSRRPNTSFCFLDIRSPGLGDTAMYLCATSKDSGLPSGNTIYFGEGSWLTVV.